Described below is a single T cell receptor (beta chain) sequence and its context. The source of the sample is a study of blood T cell repertoires in COVID-19. Between the trimmed V and J ends, which lost 4 bases and 0 bases, there was a span of 13 bases. Per germline, CDR1 SGHAT and CDR2 FQNNGV. This CDR3 comprises 15 residues. Those enrolled, adults aged 18 to 89 years, came from roughly 23 US areas. Clones were sequenced by immunoSEQ multiplex PCR, and TCRdb holds only the in-frame ones, with some missing. The profile covers roughly 320,000 clones, with approximately 84% appearing a single time and about 4% taken by the ten largest.

The specimen was PBMCs or T cells enriched from blood (not recorded which). The V call is TRBV11-2, the J call TRBJ2-7; D is perhaps TRBD2 (6 bases). This sequence was found in a man aged 25 to 40 who had recovered from COVID-19. CDR3 sequence reads: CASSSPRGLSYEQYF. The CDR3 nucleotides read TGTGCCAGCAGCTCTCCGCGGGGCCTCTCCTACGAGCAGTACTTC.